The rows below give T cell receptor beta chains drawn from one sample of a study of regulatory dendritic cells for organ transplantation. Repertoires were generated with immunoSEQ multiplex PCR, while TCRdb's copy carries only in-frame clones and drops some. The table shows 25,000 to 30,000 clones, with approximately 77% occurring only once. The specimen sequenced was naive CD8+ T cells from blood. The source of these receptors is a human donor in good health. Each CDR3 is given with its conserved first and last residue. D genes are given only for firm matches. Rows give clone size only sometimes, using once, few, many, or a class for an expanded clone.

len | abundance | j_gene | v_gene | d_gene | CDR3nt | CDR3aa
16 | . | TRBJ2-1 | TRBV19 | . | TGTGCCAGTAGTATTTCCGGCGGGGTCTCCTACAATGAGCAGTTCTTC | CASSISGGVSYNEQFF
16 | . | TRBJ2-3 | TRBV19 | TRBD2 | TGTGCCAGTAGTATCCTAGCGGGGGGCCTATTAGATACGCAGTATTTT | CASSILAGGLLDTQYF
14 | . | TRBJ1-3 | TRBV7-8 | TRBD1 | TGTGCCAGCAGCTGGACAGGGGTGGGAAACACCATATATTTT | CASSWTGVGNTIYF
17 | once | TRBJ2-2 | TRBV5-7 | TRBD1 | TGTGCCAGCAGCCTTTCTTATTACAGGGGCAACGACGGGGAGCTGTTTTTT | CASSLSYYRGNDGELFF
15 | few | TRBJ1-1 | TRBV2 | . | TGTGCCAGCAGTGTACAGGGTAACATGAACACTGAAGCTTTCTTT | CASSVQGNMNTEAFF
13 | . | TRBJ2-2 | TRBV7-9 | . | TGTGCCAGCAGCCCCGGACACGCCGGGGAGCTGTTTTTT | CASSPGHAGELFF
17 | . | TRBJ1-2 | TRBV5-1 | TRBD1 | TGCGCCAGCAGCTTCGGAAAGGGACAGGGCCTTAACTATGGCTACACCTTC | CASSFGKGQGLNYGYTF
15 | . | TRBJ2-1 | TRBV4-1 | . | TGCGCCAGCAGTCGCGGACAGGGAGGGGTTGATGAGCAGTTCTTC | CASSRGQGGVDEQFF
16 | few | TRBJ2-1 | TRBV6-1 | TRBD2 | TGTGCCAGCAGTGCCCGTCTCGGGGGGATGAGCAATGAGCAGTTCTTC | CASSARLGGMSNEQFF
14 | . | TRBJ2-1 | TRBV6-6 | TRBD2 | TGTGCCAGCAGCCGCAGCGGGGGCGAGGATGAGCAGTTCTTC | CASSRSGGEDEQFF
14 | . | TRBJ1-2 | TRBV6-6 | . | TGTGCCAGCAGTTACTCCCGAGTCCTCGGGGGCTACACCTTC | CASSYSRVLGGYTF
14 | . | TRBJ2-7 | TRBV5-1 | . | TGCGCCAGCAGCTTGTTCGGAGCGACCTACGAGCAGTACTTC | CASSLFGATYEQYF
15 | . | TRBJ1-2 | TRBV21-1 | . | TGTGCCAGCAGCGACCCGGGACAGGGAGACTCTGGCTACACCTTC | CASSDPGQGDSGYTF
15 | . | TRBJ2-1 | TRBV7-6 | TRBD2 | TGTGCCAGCGTACCCGGATCGGGACTATACAATGAGCAGTTCTTC | CASVPGSGLYNEQFF
17 | . | TRBJ2-1 | TRBV9 | TRBD1 | TGTGCCAGCAGCGCAGGGGACAGGGTCAACTCCTACAATGAGCAGTTCTTC | CASSAGDRVNSYNEQFF
14 | . | TRBJ1-5 | TRBV7-8 | . | TGTGCCAGCAGTGTTACGGGAAGCAATCAGCCCCAGCATTTT | CASSVTGSNQPQHF
16 | . | TRBJ2-1 | TRBV4-1 | . | TGCGCCAGCAGCCATCCTAGCGTCCGCATCTCGAATGAGCAGTTCTTC | CASSHPSVRISNEQFF
15 | . | TRBJ1-5 | TRBV6-5 | TRBD1 | TGTGCCAGCAGTTACGGCGCAGGGGGTAATCAGCCCCAGCATTTT | CASSYGAGGNQPQHF
14 | once | TRBJ2-1 | TRBV5-6 | . | TGTGCCAGCAGCTTGGTGACAGATAACAATGAGCAGTTCTTC | CASSLVTDNNEQFF
14 | . | TRBJ2-2 | TRBV29-1 | . | TGCAGCGTTGTGGACATCCAGAACACCGGGGAGCTGTTTTTT | CSVVDIQNTGELFF
14 | once | TRBJ2-2 | TRBV29-1 | TRBD2 | TGCAGCGTTGAAGATCAAGGGAGGGCCGGGGAGCTGTTTTTT | CSVEDQGRAGELFF
12 | few | TRBJ2-7 | TRBV5-1 | . | TGCGCCAGCAACGGGGGTTCCTACGAGCAGTACTTC | CASNGGSYEQYF
15 | . | TRBJ2-1 | TRBV4-1 | TRBD2 | TGCGCCAGCAGCCAAGGGGGGGGTCTCTACAATGAGCAGTTCTTC | CASSQGGGLYNEQFF
16 | . | TRBJ1-2 | TRBV27 | TRBD1 | TGTGCCAGCAGTTACTCTTTGGGACAGGGGTTCTATGGCTACACCTTC | CASSYSLGQGFYGYTF
14 | . | TRBJ2-7 | TRBV4-1 | TRBD2 | TGCGCCAGCAGCCAAGAGTGGGGGGGATACGAGCAGTACTTC | CASSQEWGGYEQYF
13 | . | TRBJ2-7 | TRBV9 | TRBD2 | TGTGCCAGCAGCCCCGGGGGGGCCTACGAGCAGTACTTC | CASSPGGAYEQYF
15 | . | TRBJ2-1 | TRBV6-5 | TRBD1 | TGTGCCAGCAGAGTCACAGGGGGCGCATACAATGAGCAGTTCTTC | CASRVTGGAYNEQFF
13 | . | TRBJ1-6 | TRBV9 | . | TGTGCCAGCAGCGTAGGACTGATACCCCCCCTCCACTTT | CASSVGLIPPLHF
12 | once | TRBJ2-7 | TRBV29-1 | TRBD1 | TGCAGCGCAGGACAGGCCTCCTACGAGCAGTACTTC | CSAGQASYEQYF
13 | . | TRBJ1-2 | TRBV29-1 | . | TGCAGCGTTGAATTTACAGCCCTTAGGGGCTACACCTTC | CSVEFTALRGYTF
14 | . | TRBJ1-1 | TRBV10-2 | . | TGCGCCAGCAGTGAGAGCAGGGGCAACACTGAAGCTTTCTTT | CASSESRGNTEAFF
14 | . | TRBJ1-2 | TRBV10-3 | . | TGTGCCATCAGTGAGAAGGGGGTAGGGTATGGCTACACCTTC | CAISEKGVGYGYTF
13 | . | TRBJ2-7 | TRBV9 | . | TGTGCCAGCAGCGTAGGATCTACCTACGAGCAGTACTTC | CASSVGSTYEQYF
13 | . | TRBJ2-7 | TRBV27 | TRBD1 | TGTGCCAGCGCGCCGGGACAGGACTACGAGCAGTACTTC | CASAPGQDYEQYF
17 | once | TRBJ2-5 | TRBV27 | . | TGTGCCAGCAGTCTCACCCCCCCAGGGATCCTCCAAGAGACCCAGTACTTC | CASSLTPPGILQETQYF
15 | few | TRBJ2-4 | TRBV13 | TRBD1 | TGTGCCAGCAGCGTGACAGGGGCTGCCAAAAACATTCAGTACTTC | CASSVTGAAKNIQYF
16 | . | TRBJ2-2 | TRBV13 | TRBD1 | TGTGCCAGCAGCCCGGGACAGGGGGGGGACACCGGGGAGCTGTTTTTT | CASSPGQGGDTGELFF
13 | few | TRBJ1-1 | TRBV19 | . | TGTGCCAGTAGTATGGCAGGTTTCACTGAAGCTTTCTTT | CASSMAGFTEAFF
14 | . | TRBJ2-7 | TRBV11-2 | . | TGTGCCAGCAGCCCACTAAGTACCCCCCACGAGCAGTACTTC | CASSPLSTPHEQYF
15 | . | TRBJ2-3 | TRBV21-1 | . | TGTGCCAGCAGCAAAAGGGCAGGGAGCACAGATACGCAGTATTTT | CASSKRAGSTDTQYF
13 | once | TRBJ2-1 | TRBV19 | . | TGTGCCAGTAGTGTGATCCTAAACAATGAGCAGTTCTTC | CASSVILNNEQFF
13 | . | TRBJ2-7 | TRBV13 | . | TGTGCCAGCAGCTTAGGCCAGTCCTACGAGCAGTACTTC | CASSLGQSYEQYF
15 | . | TRBJ1-2 | TRBV4-1 | . | TGCGCCAGCAGCCCCACCGGATGGGCAAACTATGGCTACACCTTC | CASSPTGWANYGYTF
16 | . | TRBJ1-1 | TRBV21-1 | . | TGTGCCAGCAGCGACAACAGGGGGCCCACGGGCACTGAAGCTTTCTTT | CASSDNRGPTGTEAFF
14 | . | TRBJ1-2 | TRBV21-1 | . | TGTGCCAGCAGCAAAGGGGGGCGAATCTATGGCTACACCTTC | CASSKGGRIYGYTF
16 | . | TRBJ2-5 | TRBV4-2 | TRBD2 | TGTGCCAGCAGCCCCCGGACTAGCGGGGGTTGGGAGACCCAGTACTTC | CASSPRTSGGWETQYF
14 | . | TRBJ2-7 | TRBV7-9 | TRBD1 | TGTGCCAGCAGCCACGGACAGGAACCCTACGAGCAGTACTTC | CASSHGQEPYEQYF
13 | . | TRBJ2-2 | TRBV25-1 | . | TGTGCCAGCAGTGCCGGAGGCATTGGGGAGCTGTTTTTT | CASSAGGIGELFF
16 | . | TRBJ1-6 | TRBV4-3 | TRBD1 | TGCGCCAGCAGCCAAACCGGGACAGGGTTGCGGCCGCCCCTCCACTTT | CASSQTGTGLRPPLHF
16 | few | TRBJ1-5 | TRBV4-2 | TRBD1 | TGTGCCAGCAGCCAAGAACAGGGGAACCGGGGGCAGCCCCAGCATTTT | CASSQEQGNRGQPQHF
13 | . | TRBJ2-3 | TRBV6-5 | . | TGTGCCAGCAGTTTGATAAGCGGGGATACGCAGTATTTT | CASSLISGDTQYF
15 | . | TRBJ1-4 | TRBV9 | . | TGTGCCAGCAGCGTAGACGGGGGTACTAATGAAAAACTGTTTTTT | CASSVDGGTNEKLFF